This is a list of T cell receptor beta chains from one sample in a study of response to subunit inactivated influenza vaccine. TCRdb fed the RT-PCR reads into MiXCR, producing one record per CDR3 protein. Here the sample spans under 200,000 distinct CDR3 sequences, approximately 12% being singletons. These data also formed part of another study, on T cells expressing NK-cell markers.

Material: CD8+ T cells sorted from PBMCs, obtained 12 days after vaccination. The receptor set was obtained from a man in his fifties or sixties who received an inactivated influenza vaccine. Each CDR3 is given with its conserved first and last residue. The D gene is left open where the match is weak. A clone size is listed for some rows: how often the clone was seen (once, few, many), or a class if it is expanded.

clone_size: few
d_call: NA
j_call: TRBJ2-7
v_call: TRBV7-2
cdr3_aa: CASSLAQGYPYEQYF
cdr3_nt: TGTGCCAGCAGCTTAGCGCAAGGGTACCCCTACGAGCAGTACTTC

clone_size: NA
d_call: TRBD2
j_call: TRBJ2-3
v_call: TRBV10-3
cdr3_aa: CAIGGGTDTQYF
cdr3_nt: TGTGCCATCGGGGGGGGGACAGATACGCAGTATTTT

clone_size: few
d_call: NA
j_call: TRBJ1-1
v_call: TRBV15
cdr3_aa: CATSSGTVNTEAFF
cdr3_nt: TGTGCCACCAGCAGCGGGACGGTGAACACTGAAGCTTTCTTT

clone_size: NA
d_call: NA
j_call: TRBJ2-1
v_call: TRBV3-1
cdr3_aa: CASSEGSLNNEQFF
cdr3_nt: TGTGCCAGCAGCGAAGGGTCCTTAAACAATGAGCAGTTCTTC

clone_size: few
d_call: NA
j_call: TRBJ2-1
v_call: TRBV5-1
cdr3_aa: CASSQVLNHNEQFF
cdr3_nt: TGCGCCAGCAGCCAAGTTTTGAACCACAATGAGCAGTTCTTC

clone_size: medium-sized
d_call: TRBD1
j_call: TRBJ2-6
v_call: TRBV10-3
cdr3_aa: CAIRGGQGASSGANVLTF
cdr3_nt: TGTGCCATCAGAGGCGGACAGGGGGCATCGTCCGGGGCCAACGTCCTGACTTTC

clone_size: many
d_call: NA
j_call: TRBJ1-1
v_call: TRBV5-6
cdr3_aa: CASSLRGGTMNTEAFF
cdr3_nt: TGTGCCAGCAGCCTTCGGGGGGGGACCATGAACACTGAAGCTTTCTTT

clone_size: many
d_call: NA
j_call: TRBJ1-4
v_call: TRBV28
cdr3_aa: CASSFLVGDEKLFF
cdr3_nt: TGTGCCAGCAGTTTCTTAGTAGGGGATGAAAAACTGTTTTTT

clone_size: NA
d_call: NA
j_call: TRBJ1-5
v_call: TRBV24-1
cdr3_aa: CATGPPGAQHF
cdr3_nt: TGTGCCACCGGACCGCCTGGAGCCCAGCATTTT

clone_size: NA
d_call: NA
j_call: TRBJ2-3
v_call: TRBV4-3
cdr3_aa: CASSQEMTGSTDTQYF
cdr3_nt: TGCGCCAGCAGCCAAGAAATGACGGGTAGCACAGATACGCAGTATTTT

clone_size: few
d_call: NA
j_call: TRBJ2-1
v_call: TRBV24-1
cdr3_aa: CATSDLDSYNEQFF
cdr3_nt: TGTGCCACCAGTGACCTGGACAGCTACAATGAGCAGTTCTTC

clone_size: NA
d_call: NA
j_call: TRBJ2-7
v_call: TRBV4-1
cdr3_aa: CASSHGVGDYEQYF
cdr3_nt: TGCGCCAGCAGCCATGGGGTCGGAGACTACGAGCAGTACTTC

clone_size: many
d_call: NA
j_call: TRBJ2-7
v_call: TRBV6-4
cdr3_aa: CASSEVSSSYEQYF
cdr3_nt: TGTGCCAGCAGTGAGGTCAGTAGCTCCTACGAGCAGTACTTC

clone_size: medium-sized
d_call: NA
j_call: TRBJ2-1
v_call: TRBV28
cdr3_aa: CASRRGLEGFF
cdr3_nt: TGTGCCAGCAGAAGGGGTCTCGAAGGGTTCTTC

clone_size: few
d_call: NA
j_call: TRBJ2-7
v_call: TRBV18
cdr3_aa: CASSPHQGLGYEQYF
cdr3_nt: TGTGCCAGCTCACCACACCAGGGGCTTGGCTACGAGCAGTACTTC

clone_size: NA
d_call: NA
j_call: TRBJ2-1
v_call: TRBV19
cdr3_aa: CASSITRSGYNEQFF
cdr3_nt: TGTGCCAGTAGTATCACCCGCAGCGGGTACAATGAGCAGTTCTTC

clone_size: NA
d_call: NA
j_call: TRBJ2-7
v_call: TRBV6-2/TRBV6-3
cdr3_aa: CASSYITHEQYF
cdr3_nt: TGTGCCAGCAGTTACATAACCCACGAGCAGTACTTC

clone_size: few
d_call: NA
j_call: TRBJ2-5
v_call: TRBV30
cdr3_aa: CAWSYSGQGGETQYF
cdr3_nt: TGTGCCTGGAGTTATTCAGGGCAGGGGGGAGAGACCCAGTACTTC

clone_size: NA
d_call: NA
j_call: TRBJ1-2
v_call: TRBV6-2/TRBV6-3
cdr3_aa: CASSYSAGNIINYGYTF
cdr3_nt: TGTGCCAGCAGTTACTCGGCAGGGAATATTATTAACTATGGCTACACCTTC

clone_size: NA
d_call: NA
j_call: TRBJ2-7
v_call: TRBV19
cdr3_aa: CASSSGRFYEQYF
cdr3_nt: TGTGCCAGTAGTTCGGGACGGTTCTACGAGCAGTACTTC

clone_size: few
d_call: TRBD1
j_call: TRBJ1-5
v_call: TRBV10-3
cdr3_aa: CAISDLGQGADQPQHF
cdr3_nt: TGTGCCATCAGTGACCTCGGACAGGGGGCCGATCAGCCCCAGCATTTT

clone_size: NA
d_call: NA
j_call: TRBJ2-4
v_call: TRBV30
cdr3_aa: CAWSGGTPRHIQYF
cdr3_nt: TGTGCCTGGAGTGGAGGCACCCCACGTCACATTCAGTACTTC

clone_size: NA
d_call: TRBD2
j_call: TRBJ2-7
v_call: TRBV27
cdr3_aa: CASSPRLAGSLEQYF
cdr3_nt: TGTGCCAGCAGTCCGAGACTAGCGGGATCTCTTGAGCAGTACTTC

clone_size: NA
d_call: NA
j_call: TRBJ1-1
v_call: TRBV15
cdr3_aa: CATSRDLGWGAFF
cdr3_nt: TGTGCCACCAGCAGAGATCTGGGGTGGGGAGCTTTCTTT

clone_size: NA
d_call: TRBD2
j_call: TRBJ2-5
v_call: TRBV25-1
cdr3_aa: CASSEYSGEETQYF
cdr3_nt: TGTGCCAGCAGTGAATATAGCGGGGAAGAGACCCAGTACTTC

clone_size: NA
d_call: NA
j_call: TRBJ2-5
v_call: TRBV6-2/TRBV6-3
cdr3_aa: CASIKDSTFQETQYF
cdr3_nt: TGTGCCAGCATCAAGGACAGCACGTTCCAAGAGACCCAGTACTTC

clone_size: many
d_call: TRBD1
j_call: TRBJ1-5
v_call: TRBV9
cdr3_aa: CASSLGTGNQPQHF
cdr3_nt: TGTGCCAGCAGCCTCGGGACAGGCAATCAGCCCCAGCATTTT

clone_size: few
d_call: NA
j_call: TRBJ2-2
v_call: TRBV6-2/TRBV6-3
cdr3_aa: CASSYGLGTGELFF
cdr3_nt: TGTGCCAGCAGTTACGGTCTGGGCACCGGGGAGCTGTTTTTT

clone_size: few
d_call: TRBD2
j_call: TRBJ2-1
v_call: TRBV28
cdr3_aa: CASSPSGRTIIDEQFF
cdr3_nt: TGTGCCAGCAGCCCTAGCGGGAGAACCATTATCGATGAGCAGTTCTTC

clone_size: few
d_call: NA
j_call: TRBJ2-7
v_call: TRBV20-1
cdr3_aa: CSAKLVRGTYEQYF
cdr3_nt: TGCAGTGCTAAGCTAGTAAGGGGAACCTACGAGCAGTACTTC